This paragraph reports one T cell receptor beta chain. The antigen remains unidentified. The sample belongs to a study of T-cell memory formation after mild COVID-19. Study results and limitations: The main location of contracting CD4+ clones was CM and EM, and that of contracting CD8+ clones was EMRA.

The 5'RACE method, run with constant-segment primers, produced TCR alpha and TCR beta cDNA libraries (carrying sample barcodes and UMIs). TCRdb re-called the 5' RACE reads through MiXCR, storing one row per CDR3 protein. The table has about 140,000 distinct CDR3 sequences, 14% seen once. Germline CDR1 is MNHNY and CDR2 is SVGAGI (reference sequence). V lost 8 bases to trimming and J lost 2 bases; unmatched junction nucleotides: 5. The CDR3 is made up of 15 amino acids. The chain has TRBV6-6 and TRBJ2-6, with 8 positions matching TRBD1. The clonotype was recovered from an adult woman who had mild COVID-19 (a few samples of this study predate the infection). Cell type and time point are not known. Input material: PBMCs or a T cell subset sorted from them (not recorded which). The CDR3 nucleotides are TGTGCCAGCGGACAGGGAGCACCTGGGGCCAACGTCCTGACTTTC. Translating gives CASGQGAPGANVLTF.